This T cell receptor (beta chain) was recorded in a study of cytomegalovirus exposure and HLA in healthy donors. The primer mix had 60 Vbeta and 13 Jbeta primers. Only in-frame clones appear in the TCRdb table, and some are missing; sequencing was by immunoSEQ multiplex PCR. Of 150,000 to 200,000 clones listed, almost 85% are singletons. Germline assignment: CDR1 SGHRS and CDR2 YFSETQ. Trimming left V 1 base short and J 2 bases short, with 15 bases between. This CDR3 spans 17 amino acids. Points on this clone: What it recognizes is unknown.

Whole-study findings and limits: Later on, an analysis tied approximately 17,000 TCR beta sequences to HLA alleles at 0.05 false discovery rate.

This chain links TRBV5-1 with TRBJ1-4; no clear D gene. The sequence came from a girl between 5 and 17 years old in good health and CMV-seropositive. Sample: PBMCs. CDR3 coding DNA: TGCGCCAGCAGCTTGAGCGGAGCCTTGACGACTAATGAAAAACTGTTTTTT. It translates to CASSLSGALTTNEKLFF.